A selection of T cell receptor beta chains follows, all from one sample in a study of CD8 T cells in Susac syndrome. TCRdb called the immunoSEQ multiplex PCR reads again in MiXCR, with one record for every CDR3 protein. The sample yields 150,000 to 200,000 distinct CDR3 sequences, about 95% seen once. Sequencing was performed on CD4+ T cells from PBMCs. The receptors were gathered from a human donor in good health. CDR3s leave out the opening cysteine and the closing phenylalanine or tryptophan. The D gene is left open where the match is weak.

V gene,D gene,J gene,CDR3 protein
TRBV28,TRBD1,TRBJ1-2,ASSLPNLGTAHGYT
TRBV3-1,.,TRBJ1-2,ASSQAGRDYGYT
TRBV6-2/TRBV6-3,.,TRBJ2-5,ASNNGETQY
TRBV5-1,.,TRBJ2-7,ASRIGAGYEQY
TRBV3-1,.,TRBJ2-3,ASSQEDGPQY
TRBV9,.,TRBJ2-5,ASSVGQGWETQY
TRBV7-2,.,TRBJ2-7,ASSLWVGLPY
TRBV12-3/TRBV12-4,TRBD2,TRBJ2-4,ASSSSRLALNIQY
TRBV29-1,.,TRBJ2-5,SVGGGQETQY
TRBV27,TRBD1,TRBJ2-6,ASSMTGSGANVLT
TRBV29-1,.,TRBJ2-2,SVREPTGELF
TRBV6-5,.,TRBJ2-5,ASSYSMRSSWETQY
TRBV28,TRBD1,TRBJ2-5,ASSRQGAGETQY
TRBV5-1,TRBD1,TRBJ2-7,ASSLGTGVRSYEQY
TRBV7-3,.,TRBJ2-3,ATSRELADTQY
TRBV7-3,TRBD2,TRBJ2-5,ASSLGSPGGAQY
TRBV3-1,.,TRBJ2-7,ASSQPGLYEQY
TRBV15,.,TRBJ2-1,ATSRDPASYNEQF